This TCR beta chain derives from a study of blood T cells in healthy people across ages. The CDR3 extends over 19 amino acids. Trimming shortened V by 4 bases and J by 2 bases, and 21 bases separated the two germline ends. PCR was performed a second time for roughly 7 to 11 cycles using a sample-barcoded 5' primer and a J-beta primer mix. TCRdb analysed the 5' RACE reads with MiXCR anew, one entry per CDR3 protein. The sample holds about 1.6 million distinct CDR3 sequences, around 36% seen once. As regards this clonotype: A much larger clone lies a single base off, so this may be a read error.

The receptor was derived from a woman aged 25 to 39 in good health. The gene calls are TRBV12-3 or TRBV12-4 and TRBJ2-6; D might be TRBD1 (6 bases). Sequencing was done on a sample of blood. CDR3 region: CASSSHGQSVPAGANVLTF. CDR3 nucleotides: TGTGCCAGCAGTTCACACGGACAGTCCGTCCCGGCTGGGGCCAACGTCCTGACTTTC.